This section outlines one T cell receptor (beta chain) sequence together with its context. No antigen is known for it. Qualities for individual bases were not recorded, and no much larger clone is one base off. The entry originates in a study of shared clonotypes between healthy human individuals (dated by TCRdb to the early 2020s). General notes on the study: A couple of women and a few men aged 18 to 49 years were included in the cohort. To estimate repertoire size and how much clonotype sharing occurs between individuals, the study deeply sequenced the blood TCR repertoires of about five healthy adults. For each donor, CD4 naive and CD4 memory were each run on three plates, CD8 naive on two plates, and CD8 memory on one plate. Libraries were prepared and TCR repertoires were sequenced by different laboratories using diverse techniques, in order to increase sequencing depth and limit assay-specific biases. Per donor, leukapheresis produced somewhere between about 0.94 and 9 billion PBMCs. Overall study results and their limits: Compared with non-shared clonotypes, the clonotypes found in all four sorted-subset donors had higher generation probabilities. Sampling was limited to blood, and TCR repertoires in tissue likely differ from TCR repertoires in blood. About 4.5% of naive CD4, 3.5% of naive CD8, approximately 2.2% of memory CD4, and approximately 0.39% of memory CD8 clonotypes were shared across several donors. The small number of donors limited the genetic and exposure-history diversity represented. Naive subsets generally had larger estimated clonotype richness than memory subsets. Pairwise subsampling led to the expectation that sequencing depth would affect the degree of clonotype sharing among donors. Even with the large sequencing depth, rarefaction of the sorted-subset datasets indicated that sequencing was incomplete.

Healthy HIV-negative adults with no recently reported acute infections or vaccinations were included as donors. Every donor was a Caucasian adult living in Nashville, Tennessee, USA. Magnetic negative selection was used to enrich CD4+ T cells, after which naive cells were positively selected on CD45RA and the negative fraction became the memory subset. Blood was collected by leukapheresis, and PBMCs were isolated by Ficoll-Histopaque density gradient centrifugation and then cryopreserved in liquid nitrogen vapor phase. Analytical flow cytometry was used to check the purity and quantity of every magnetically sorted T cell population. Each sorted fraction had its genomic DNA isolated and then quantified by UV absorbance on a Nanodrop 2000c. TCR CDR3 regions were amplified from genomic DNA by multiplex PCR using the deep immunoSEQ assay. For each cell subset, the extracted genomic DNA was distributed evenly across all wells of several immunoSEQ 96-well plates, and each plate served as one replicate. For sorted subsets, roughly 0.2 ug genomic DNA, equal to about 30,000 T cell genomes, was loaded into each replicate PCR. Purified libraries were measured with a Qubit 3.0 fluorometer, size-checked on a Bioanalyzer 2100, and measured again with the KAPA Library Quantification kit. Each immunoSEQ 96-well plate was sequenced on its own single-read 150-cycle Illumina NextSeq 550 flow cell. For the original study's pipeline: Because only junctional sequences without quality scores were contained in the immunoSEQ output, filtering matching that applied to full-length reads could not be performed. To assign V/J genes and CDR3, sequences were annotated against IMGT germline references using PyIR, a Python wrapper for IgBLAST v1.9. Reads were filtered out if the reads had weak V/J assignments (E-value above 1e-6), no CDR3, stop codons, out-of-frame junctions, or ambiguous translated residues. A V3J clonotype was defined by an identical inferred V gene, J gene, and CDR3 amino acid sequence. The percentage overlap between two repertoires was calculated by dividing the number of shared unique clonotypes by the size of the smaller repertoire. Three approaches were used to assess repertoire richness: RTK rarefaction, the Chao1 estimator, and Recon v2.1 estimates of unobserved clonotypes. Generation probabilities were computed with OLGA for all TCRbeta clonotypes obtained by the gDNA method from several donors. Entries here come from immuneACCESS through TCRdb and include only in-frame sequences with V and J called. Some clones fail to appear in such tables; in the studies checked, an unresolved V gene covers under half of the shortfall, and the cause of the remainder is unknown. That table gives V, J and clone size, and the DNA gave D and trimming. The sample data list a few hundred thousand clones, and approximately 97% of these were observed just once. Less than 0.065% of the sample is in the top ten clones.

Material: naive CD4+ T cells sorted from blood. The intended sense of this specimen's cell subset or site label: CD45RA+ positively selected. This sequence was found in a woman in her 30s in good health.

DNA sequence: TGTGCCAGCACCCCGGGACAGGGGAGCGAGCAGTACTTC. Translated, it reads CASTPGQGSEQYF. This receptor chain uses TRBV28 and TRBJ2-7; 10 middle bases align to TRBD1. From its cysteine to its phenylalanine, the CDR3 spans 13 amino acids. Only CDR3 DNA remains: 39 bases, in frame from the first base. Here V drops 7 bases and J drops 6 bases, and the junction holds 6 bases not matched to any gene. Reading the germline V gene gives CDR1 MDHEN and CDR2 SYDVKM.